This TCR beta chain is drawn from a study of blood T cell repertoires in COVID-19. Produced via immunoSEQ multiplex PCR; TCRdb's table is partial and in-frame only. The sample has more than 250,000 clones; about 88% are singletons. The CDR3 extends over 13 amino acids. From germline, CDR1 is SEHNR and CDR2 FQNEAQ (reference sequence). With 8 bases clipped from V and 1 base from J, the junction kept 4 bases outside the gene matches. Sequenced material: peripheral blood. The clonotype was recovered from a man aged 18 to 35 with active or convalescent COVID-19. The chain is built from TRBV7-9 and TRBJ1-1, with 7 positions matching TRBD1. As DNA, the CDR3 is TGTGCCAGCGTCCCAGGGGGGAACACTGAAGCTTTCTTT. Encoded protein: CASVPGGNTEAFF.